One and the same sample provided the 24 T cell receptor beta chains below, sequenced in a study of blood T cell repertoires in COVID-19. Only in-frame clones appear in the TCRdb table, and some are missing; sequencing was by immunoSEQ multiplex PCR. Of about 75,000 clones in the sample, 87% were seen once. The material sequenced was peripheral blood. The source of these receptors is a woman in her fifties or sixties with acute or convalescent COVID-19.

The chain joins TRBV5-1 to TRBJ1-2, with a weak D call TRBD1 (5 bases). The germline V gene has CDR1 SGHRS and CDR2 YFSETQ. This CDR3 is 14 amino acids long. The V gene lost 0 bases and the J gene lost 8 bases, with 14 bases spanning the gap. CDR3 protein: CASSLALGEEGYTF. CDR3 DNA sequence: TGCGCCAGCAGCTTGGCGTTGGGGGAGGAAGGCTACACCTTC.

This clone came up a few times. The V and J genes are TRBV30 and TRBJ1-2; 7 bases match TRBD1. V lost 5 bases, J lost 5 bases, and 8 bases stayed unmatched. CDR1 is GTSNPN and CDR2 is SVGIG in the germline V gene (reference sequence). The CDR3 is 13 amino acids. CDR3 amino acids: CAWHRDRPYGYTF. CDR3 bases: TGTGCCTGGCACCGGGACAGACCATATGGCTACACCTTC.

This clone has only a few counts. This rearrangement joins TRBV30 to TRBJ1-3, with D hard to call. The CDR3 has 13 residues. V lost 2 bases and J 3 bases, leaving 8 bases between the germline ends. Germline lookup yields CDR1 GTSNPN and CDR2 SVGIG (reference sequence). The CDR3 bases are TGTGCCTGGAGTCCGACGGGTGGAAACACCATATATTTT. Protein sequence: CAWSPTGGNTIYF.

The chain uses TRBV24-1 and TRBJ2-1; 16 bases map to TRBD2. V lost 9 bases to trimming and J lost 6 bases; unmatched junction nucleotides: 10. Germline-derived CDR1 and CDR2 are KGHDR and SFDVKD. This CDR3 contains 17 residues. The CDR3 DNA sequence: TGTGCCACCGGGCCGGGACTAGCGGGAGGGCCTCTCAATGAGCAGTTCTTC. This gives the protein CATGPGLAGGPLNEQFF.

V usage is TRBV12-3 or TRBV12-4 and J usage is TRBJ1-2; D is unclear. The length of the CDR3 is 13 residues. The germline V and J ends were trimmed by 7 bases and 4 bases, with 13 bases remaining between them. The CDR3 here is CASTDRRSYGYTF. CDR3 sequence (DNA): TGTGCCAGCACGGACCGGAGGAGCTATGGCTACACCTTC.

The chain combines TRBV21-1 with TRBJ1-5; TRBD1, the table's D call, was not compared with the DNA. TRBV21-1 represents a pseudogene. The length of the CDR3 is 18 residues. This CDR3 reads CASSKVGTGEMWDQPQHF. Written as DNA, the CDR3 is TGTGCCAGCAGCAAAGTGGGGACAGGGGAAATGTGGGATCAGCCCCAGCATTTT.

This chain joins TRBV9 and TRBJ2-1, with 9 bases identical to TRBD2. With V trimmed by 2 bases and J by 3 bases, 6 bases remained unmatched. The CDR3 loop spans 16 amino acids. Per germline, CDR1 SGDLS and CDR2 YYNGEE. The CDR3 spells CASSVGLAVLYNEQFF. CDR3 nucleotide sequence: TGTGCCAGCAGCGTGGGACTAGCCGTCCTCTACAATGAGCAGTTCTTC.

The chain links TRBV4-3 to TRBJ1-5; no clear D. V was cut by 2 bases and J by 1 base, with 6 bases left in between. There are 14 residues in the CDR3. Germline V gene sequence: CDR1 LGHNA, CDR2 YSLEER. CDR3 protein: CASSQYRSNQPQHF. DNA for the CDR3: TGCGCCAGCAGCCAATACAGAAGCAATCAGCCCCAGCATTTT.

This chain joins TRBV18 and TRBJ1-2; a weak D match, TRBD1 (6 bases). This CDR3 is 14 amino acids long. V dropped 2 bases and J dropped 7 bases, with 14 bases sitting between them. Germline V gene data show CDR1 as KGHSH and CDR2 as LQKENI. The CDR3 DNA reads as TGTGCCAGCTCACCAAATCGTCAGGGGACTGGCTACACCTTC. This encodes CASSPNRQGTGYTF.

The chain uses TRBV24-1 and TRBJ2-1; 10 bases are a match to TRBD1. Germline CDR1 reads KGHDR; CDR2 reads SFDVKD. After removal of 7 bases from V and 9 bases from J, the junction contained 5 bases not matched to a gene. The CDR3 is made up of 13 amino acids. The CDR3 DNA is TGTGCCACCAGGGAGACAGGGGGCGGTGAGCAGTTCTTC. Amino acid sequence: CATRETGGGEQFF.

This chain connects TRBV24-1 to TRBJ1-1; D ambiguous. CDR3 length: 12 amino acids. V lost 5 bases to trimming and J lost 4 bases, with 7 bases between them. Looked up from germline, CDR1 is KGHDR and CDR2 is SFDVKD. Here the CDR3 DNA reads TGTGCCACCAGTGTAGAGGGCACTGAAGCTTTCTTT. The encoded protein is CATSVEGTEAFF.

The chain joins TRBV5-4 to TRBJ2-7, with D possibly matching TRBD1 (6 bases). The CDR3 length is 14 residues. Trimming removed 3 bases at V and 7 bases at J, with 17 bases between. CDR1 and CDR2 (germline): SGHNT, YYREEE (reference sequence). Here the CDR3 DNA reads TGTGCCAGCAGCTCACCCCAGGGGACGGAGGAGCAGTACTTC. It codes for CASSSPQGTEEQYF.

V and J are TRBV9 and TRBJ2-3; 12 nucleotides line up with TRBD1. The germline CDR1 and CDR2 sequences are SGDLS and YYNGEE. V was clipped by 0 bases and J by 5 bases; unmatched bases: 4. The CDR3 has 16 amino acids. CDR3 in amino acids: CASSVGDRGRKDTQYF. The DNA for the CDR3 is TGTGCCAGCAGCGTAGGGGACAGGGGGCGTAAAGATACGCAGTATTTT.

This clone has only a few counts. This CDR3 reads CASSLRQGWAEAFF. The CDR3 coding sequence is TGTGCCAGCAGTCTACGACAGGGATGGGCTGAAGCTTTCTTT. The chain uses TRBV28 and TRBJ1-1; 7 bases fit TRBD1. Germline lookup yields CDR1 MDHEN and CDR2 SYDVKM. V shed 5 bases and J 6 bases; nucleotides not matched to a gene: 9. There are 14 residues in the CDR3.

The rearrangement uses TRBV4-2 and TRBJ2-7, with TRBD2 as a possible D gene (6 bases). Trimming took 0 bases from V and 0 from J, leaving 9 bases between them. CDR3 length: 15 amino acids. CDR1 and CDR2 (germline): LGHNA, YNFKEQ. CDR3 protein: CASSQEHSGSYEQYF. Here the CDR3 DNA reads TGTGCCAGCAGCCAAGAACATAGCGGCTCCTACGAGCAGTACTTC.

V usage is TRBV11-2 and J usage is TRBJ2-1; TRBD2 matches 10 bases. Germline values: CDR1 SGHAT, CDR2 FQNNGV. Germline trimming cut 5 bases from V and 13 bases from J; bases unmatched to any gene: 5. The CDR3 consists of 12 residues. CDR3 in amino acids: CASSPSGGKQFF. DNA of the CDR3: TGTGCCAGCAGCCCTAGCGGGGGTAAACAGTTCTTC.

The V call is TRBV19, the J call TRBJ2-2; a possible D gene is TRBD1 (6 bases). CDR3 length: 19 residues. The germline V and J ends were trimmed by 6 bases and 8 bases, with 31 bases remaining between them. CDR1 is LNHDA, CDR2 SQIVND, per germline (reference sequence). The CDR3 nucleotides are TGTGCCAGTAGAACCCGGTCCCGGACAGCTATTCTCCACCGAGGGGAGCTGTTTTTT. Its translation is CASRTRSRTAILHRGELFF.

This sequence joins TRBV11-2 and TRBJ1-6; no definite D call. Germline V CDR1 and CDR2: SGHAT, FQNNGV. CDR3 length: 17 residues. V shed 2 bases and J shed 1 base, with 12 bases lying between them. CDR3: CASSLNTRRSYNSPLHF. CDR3 sequence (DNA): TGTGCCAGCAGCTTAAATACAAGGAGGTCCTATAATTCACCCCTCCACTTT.

The chain combines TRBV5-4 with TRBJ2-5; D is perhaps TRBD2 (6 bases). The CDR3 contains 17 residues. V was trimmed by 5 bases and J by 3 bases, leaving 23 bases between them. Germline lookup yields CDR1 SGHNT and CDR2 YYREEE (reference sequence). The DNA of the CDR3 is TGTGCCAGCAGTCAAGGCCTGAATAGCGGCAGAAAAGAGACCCAGTACTTC. Translated, it gives CASSQGLNSGRKETQYF.

The CDR3 reads CAWSVRSWGDTEAFF. Here the CDR3 DNA reads TGTGCCTGGAGTGTACGATCGTGGGGGGACACTGAAGCTTTCTTT. This chain connects TRBV30 to TRBJ1-1, with D perhaps matching TRBD1 (5 bases). Trimming stripped 0 bases from V and 3 bases from J, with 14 bases between. CDR1 GTSNPN and CDR2 SVGIG come from the germline V gene (reference sequence). The CDR3 consists of 15 residues.

The chain links TRBV3-1 (or the pseudogene TRBV3-2) to TRBJ1-2; 9 bases fit TRBD1. The CDR3 is made up of 13 amino acids. The germline V gene encodes CDR1 LGHDT and CDR2 YNNKEL (reference sequence). V shed 5 bases, J shed 8 bases, and the junction held 6 bases outside the gene matches. CDR3 loop: CASSADRGEGYTF. The CDR3 DNA is TGTGCCAGCAGCGCGGACAGGGGAGAGGGCTACACCTTC.

The gene calls are TRBV5-1 and TRBJ2-1; tentative D call: TRBD1 (6 bases). Germline CDR1 is SGHRS and CDR2 is YFSETQ. The CDR3 is 15 amino acids. V shed 0 bases and J shed 3 bases, with 10 bases lying between them. DNA for the CDR3: TGCGCCAGCAGCTTGGACGGACAGCTCTACAATGAGCAGTTCTTC. Its translation is CASSLDGQLYNEQFF.

The V and J genes are TRBV11-2 and TRBJ2-2, with a possible D match to TRBD2 (6 bases). The CDR3 runs to 13 residues. Germline V gene data show CDR1 as SGHAT and CDR2 as FQNNGV. Trimming removed 5 bases from V and 5 bases from J, with 9 bases in between. In nucleotides, the CDR3 is TGTGCCAGCAGCCTTGGGGGGACCGGGGAGCTGTTTTTT. It yields the protein CASSLGGTGELFF.

The rearrangement joins TRBV19 to TRBJ2-5; D might be TRBD1 (6 bases). This CDR3 contains 12 residues. Germline values: CDR1 LNHDA, CDR2 SQIVND (reference sequence). The ends were cut back, 7 bases at V and 7 bases at J, with 13 bases in the middle. The DNA for the CDR3 is TGTGCCAGTAAGGGGGAGACGGGGACCCAGTACTTC. Protein product: CASKGETGTQYF.